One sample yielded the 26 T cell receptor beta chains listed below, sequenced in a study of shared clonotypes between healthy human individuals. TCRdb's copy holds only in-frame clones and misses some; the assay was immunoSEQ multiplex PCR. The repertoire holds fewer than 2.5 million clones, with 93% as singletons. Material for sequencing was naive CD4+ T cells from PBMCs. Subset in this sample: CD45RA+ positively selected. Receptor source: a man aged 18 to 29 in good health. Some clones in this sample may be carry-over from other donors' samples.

The CDR3 loop reads CASSQDLPGTGDVLTF. Here the CDR3 DNA reads TGTGCCAGCAGCCAAGATCTTCCCGGGACAGGTGACGTCCTGACTTTC. The rearrangement links TRBV14 to TRBJ2-6; 8 bases match TRBD1. Germline CDR1 reads SGHDN; CDR2 reads FVKESK. The V gene end was trimmed by 0 bases and the J gene end by 11 bases; junction bases not matched to a gene: 9. The CDR3 runs 16 residues.

CDR3 sequence reads: CASSARGQGIGEKLFF. For the CDR3, the DNA is TGTGCCAGCAGCGCAAGAGGACAGGGTATAGGAGAAAAACTGTTTTTT. The chain carries TRBV7-9 and TRBJ1-4; 8 bases are a match to TRBD1. In germline, CDR1 is SEHNR, CDR2 FQNEAQ (reference sequence). There are 16 residues in the CDR3. The V gene end was trimmed by 5 bases and the J gene end by 8 bases; junction bases not matched to a gene: 13.

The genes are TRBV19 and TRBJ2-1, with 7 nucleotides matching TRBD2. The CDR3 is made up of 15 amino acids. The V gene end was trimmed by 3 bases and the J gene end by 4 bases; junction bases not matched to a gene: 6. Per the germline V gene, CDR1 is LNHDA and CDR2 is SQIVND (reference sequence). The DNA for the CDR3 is TGTGCCAGTAGTATCGGGGGGACGCGGTACAATGAGCAGTTCTTC. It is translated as CASSIGGTRYNEQFF.

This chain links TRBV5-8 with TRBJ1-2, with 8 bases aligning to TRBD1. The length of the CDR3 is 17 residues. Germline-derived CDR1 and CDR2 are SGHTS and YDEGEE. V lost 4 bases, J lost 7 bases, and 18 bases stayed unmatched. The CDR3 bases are TGTGCCAGCAGCGGCAGGGGGCGCCTCACCAGGGGCGGTGGCTACACCTTC. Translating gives CASSGRGRLTRGGGYTF.

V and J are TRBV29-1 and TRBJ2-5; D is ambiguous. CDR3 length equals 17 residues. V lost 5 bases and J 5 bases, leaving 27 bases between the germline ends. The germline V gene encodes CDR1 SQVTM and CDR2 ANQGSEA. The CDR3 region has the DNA TGCAGCGTTATTCCCTCTCGAAACAGCCGATTAATGGAGACCCAGTACTTC. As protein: CSVIPSRNSRLMETQYF.

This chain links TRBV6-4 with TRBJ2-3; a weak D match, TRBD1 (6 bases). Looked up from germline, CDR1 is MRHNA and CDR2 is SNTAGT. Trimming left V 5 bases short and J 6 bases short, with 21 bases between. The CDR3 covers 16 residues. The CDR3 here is CASSKYGTRVPDTQYF. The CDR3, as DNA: TGTGCCAGCAGTAAGTACGGGACAAGGGTCCCGGATACGCAGTATTTT.

In DNA, the CDR3 is TGTGCCAGCAGTTTATTGAGTACCGGGGAGCTGTTTTTT. Protein: CASSLLSTGELFF. This chain uses TRBV28 with TRBJ2-2; no clear D. The germline CDR1 and CDR2 sequences are MDHEN and SYDVKM. The CDR3 runs 13 residues. Trimming took 1 base from V and 5 from J, leaving 5 bases between them.

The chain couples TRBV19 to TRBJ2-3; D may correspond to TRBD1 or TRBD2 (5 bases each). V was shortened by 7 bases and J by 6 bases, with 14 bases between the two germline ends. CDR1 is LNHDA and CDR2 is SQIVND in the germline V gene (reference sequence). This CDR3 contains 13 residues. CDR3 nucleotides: TGTGCCAGTACCGTAACAGGACTCGATACGCAGTATTTT. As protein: CASTVTGLDTQYF. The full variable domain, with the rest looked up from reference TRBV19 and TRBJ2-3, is DGGITQSPKYLFRKEGQNVTLSCEQNLNHDAMYWYRQDPGQGLRLIYYSQIVNDFQKGDIAEGYSVSREKKESFPLTVTSAQKNPTAFYLCASTVTGLDTQYFGPGTRLTVL.

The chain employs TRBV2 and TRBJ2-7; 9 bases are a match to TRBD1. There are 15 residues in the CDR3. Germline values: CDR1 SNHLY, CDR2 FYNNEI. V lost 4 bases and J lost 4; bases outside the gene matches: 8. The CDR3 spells CASSVGQGRGYEQYF. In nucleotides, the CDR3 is TGTGCCAGCAGTGTAGGACAGGGGCGAGGGTACGAGCAGTACTTC.

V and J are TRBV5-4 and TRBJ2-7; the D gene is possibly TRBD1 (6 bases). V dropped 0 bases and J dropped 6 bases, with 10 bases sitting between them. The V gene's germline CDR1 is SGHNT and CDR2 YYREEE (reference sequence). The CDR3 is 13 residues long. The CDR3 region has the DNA TGTGCCAGCAGCTTGGAACAGGGCGGCGAGCAGTACTTC. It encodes CASSLEQGGEQYF.

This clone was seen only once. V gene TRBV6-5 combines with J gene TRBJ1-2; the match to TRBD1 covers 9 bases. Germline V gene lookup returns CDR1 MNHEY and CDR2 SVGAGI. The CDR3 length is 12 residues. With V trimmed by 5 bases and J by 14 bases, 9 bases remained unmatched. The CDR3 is CASSGTGRDQTF. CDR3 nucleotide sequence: TGTGCCAGCAGTGGGACAGGGAGGGATCAGACCTTC.

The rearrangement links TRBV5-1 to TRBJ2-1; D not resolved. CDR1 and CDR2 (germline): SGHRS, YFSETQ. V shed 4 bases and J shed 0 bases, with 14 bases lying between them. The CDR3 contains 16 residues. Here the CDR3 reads CASSPGRSPSYNEQFF. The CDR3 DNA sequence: TGCGCCAGCAGCCCCGGCAGGAGCCCCTCCTACAATGAGCAGTTCTTC.

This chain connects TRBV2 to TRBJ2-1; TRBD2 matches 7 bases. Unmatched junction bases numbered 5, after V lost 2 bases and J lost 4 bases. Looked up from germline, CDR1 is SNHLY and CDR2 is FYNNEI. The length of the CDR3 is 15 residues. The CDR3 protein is CASSEYAGEYNEQFF. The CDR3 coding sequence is TGTGCCAGCAGTGAATATGCGGGAGAGTACAATGAGCAGTTCTTC.

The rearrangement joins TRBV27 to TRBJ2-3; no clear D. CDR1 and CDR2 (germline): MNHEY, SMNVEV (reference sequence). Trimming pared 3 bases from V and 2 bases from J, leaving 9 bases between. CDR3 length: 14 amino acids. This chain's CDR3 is CASSFQHLTDTQYF. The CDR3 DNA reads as TGTGCCAGCAGTTTCCAGCACCTCACAGATACGCAGTATTTT.

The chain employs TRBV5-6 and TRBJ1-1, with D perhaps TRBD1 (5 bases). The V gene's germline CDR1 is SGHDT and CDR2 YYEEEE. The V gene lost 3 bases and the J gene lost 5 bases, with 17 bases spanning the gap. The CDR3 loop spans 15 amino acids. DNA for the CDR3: TGTGCCAGCAGCTGGGGCACGGGAGCGGGGACTGAAGCTTTCTTT. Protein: CASSWGTGAGTEAFF.

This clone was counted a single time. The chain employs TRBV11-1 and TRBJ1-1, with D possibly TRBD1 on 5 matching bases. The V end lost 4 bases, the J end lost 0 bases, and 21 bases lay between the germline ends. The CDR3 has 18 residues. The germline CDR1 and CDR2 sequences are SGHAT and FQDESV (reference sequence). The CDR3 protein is CASSSSNHYRTLNTEAFF. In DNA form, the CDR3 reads TGTGCCAGCAGCTCGTCAAATCACTACAGGACCTTGAACACTGAAGCTTTCTTT.

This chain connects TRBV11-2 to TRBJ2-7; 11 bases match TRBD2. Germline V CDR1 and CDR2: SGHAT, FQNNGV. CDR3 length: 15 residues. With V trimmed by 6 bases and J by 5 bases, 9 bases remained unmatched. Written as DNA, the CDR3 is TGTGCCAGCAGTCCGGGACTAGCGGTTCTCCACGAGCAGTACTTC. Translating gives CASSPGLAVLHEQYF.

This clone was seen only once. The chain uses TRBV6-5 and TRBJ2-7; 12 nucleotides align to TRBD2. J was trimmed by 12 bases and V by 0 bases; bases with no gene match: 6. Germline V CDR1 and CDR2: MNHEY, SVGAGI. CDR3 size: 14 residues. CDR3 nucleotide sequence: TGTGCCAGCAGTTACTCGAAGACTAGCGGGAGTGCGTACTTC. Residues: CASSYSKTSGSAYF.

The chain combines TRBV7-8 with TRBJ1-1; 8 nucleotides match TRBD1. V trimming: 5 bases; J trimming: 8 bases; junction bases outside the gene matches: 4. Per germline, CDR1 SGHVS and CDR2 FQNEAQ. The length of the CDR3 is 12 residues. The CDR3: CASSEDRAEAFF. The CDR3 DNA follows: TGTGCCAGCAGCGAGGACAGGGCCGAAGCTTTCTTT.

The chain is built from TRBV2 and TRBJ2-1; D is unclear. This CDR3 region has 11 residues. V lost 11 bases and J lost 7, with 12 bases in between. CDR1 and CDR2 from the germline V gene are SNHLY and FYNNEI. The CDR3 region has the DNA TGTGCCGCGACTGGTGCTAATGAGCAGTTCTTC. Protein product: CAATGANEQFF.

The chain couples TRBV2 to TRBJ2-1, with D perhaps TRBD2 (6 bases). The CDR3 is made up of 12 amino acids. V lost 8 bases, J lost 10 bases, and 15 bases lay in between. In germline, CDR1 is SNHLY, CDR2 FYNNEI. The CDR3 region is CASRFGAGEQFF. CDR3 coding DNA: TGTGCCAGCCGATTTGGGGCGGGAGAGCAGTTCTTC. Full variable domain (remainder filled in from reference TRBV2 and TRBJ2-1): EPEVTQTPSHQVTQMGQEVILRCVPISNHLYFYWYRQILGQKVEFLVSFYNNEISEKSEIFDDQFSVERPDGSNFTLKIRSTKLEDSAMYFCASRFGAGEQFFGPGTRLTVL.

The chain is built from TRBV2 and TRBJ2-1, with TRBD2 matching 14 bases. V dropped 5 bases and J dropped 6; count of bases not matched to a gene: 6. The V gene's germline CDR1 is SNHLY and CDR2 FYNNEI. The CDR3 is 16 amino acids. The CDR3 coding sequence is TGTGCCAGCAGTTCGACTAGCGGGAGGGGGGGCAATGAGCAGTTCTTC. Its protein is CASSSTSGRGGNEQFF.

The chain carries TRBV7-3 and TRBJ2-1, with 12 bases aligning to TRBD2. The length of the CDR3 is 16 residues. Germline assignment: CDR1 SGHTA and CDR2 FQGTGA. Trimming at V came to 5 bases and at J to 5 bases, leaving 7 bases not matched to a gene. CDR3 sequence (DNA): TGTGCCAGCAGCCCGCGGACTAGCGGGGATAACAATGAGCAGTTCTTC. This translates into CASSPRTSGDNNEQFF.

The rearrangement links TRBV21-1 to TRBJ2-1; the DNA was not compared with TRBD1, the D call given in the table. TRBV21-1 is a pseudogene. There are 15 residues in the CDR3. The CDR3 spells CASSAGQSSYNEQFF. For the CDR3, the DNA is TGTGCCAGCAGCGCTGGACAGTCTTCCTACAATGAGCAGTTCTTC.

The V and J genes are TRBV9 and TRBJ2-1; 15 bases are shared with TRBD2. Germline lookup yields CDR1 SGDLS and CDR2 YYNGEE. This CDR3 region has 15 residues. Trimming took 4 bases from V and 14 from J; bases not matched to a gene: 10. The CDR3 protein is CASSPGLAGGPREFF. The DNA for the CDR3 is TGTGCCAGCAGCCCCGGACTAGCGGGAGGGCCCCGAGAGTTCTTC.

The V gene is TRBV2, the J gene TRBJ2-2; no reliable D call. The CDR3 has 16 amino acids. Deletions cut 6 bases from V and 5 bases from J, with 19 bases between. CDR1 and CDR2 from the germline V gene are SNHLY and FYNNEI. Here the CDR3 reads CASRETTTAVTGELFF. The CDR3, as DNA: TGTGCCAGCAGGGAAACAACAACGGCGGTGACCGGGGAGCTGTTTTTT.